What follows are 9 T cell receptor beta chains derived from one specimen sequenced in a study of blood T cell repertoires in COVID-19. Repertoires were generated with immunoSEQ multiplex PCR, while TCRdb's copy carries only in-frame clones and drops some. The sample holds about 350,000 clones, roughly 87% seen once. Sequencing was done on a sample of peripheral blood. All receptors derive from a woman aged 55-70 years with COVID-19, enrolled during active disease.

This chain joins TRBV6-5 and TRBJ2-1, with TRBD1 matching over 7 bases. J gave up 1 base and V 8 bases, and 5 bases lay outside the gene matches. CDR3 length: 14 amino acids. Germline V lookup: CDR1 MNHEY, CDR2 SVGAGI. In nucleotides, the CDR3 is TGTGCCAGCTCCGGGACAGATTCCTACAATGAGCAGTTCTTC. The encoded protein is CASSGTDSYNEQFF.

This chain joins TRBV4-1 and TRBJ1-5; possibly TRBD1 for D (5 bases). Trimming removed 0 bases at V and 4 bases at J, with 16 bases between. The CDR3 is 17 amino acids. The germline V gene encodes CDR1 MGHRA and CDR2 YSYEKL. The CDR3 DNA reads as TGCGCCAGCAGCCAAGAGGGGAGGGGTCGAATAAATCAGCCCCAGCATTTT. It specifies CASSQEGRGRINQPQHF.

V and J are TRBV7-9 and TRBJ2-7; possible D gene TRBD1, 5 bases. Germline V lookup: CDR1 SEHNR, CDR2 FQNEAQ (reference sequence). The ends were cut back, 0 bases at V and 3 bases at J, with 9 bases in the middle. The CDR3 has 14 residues. The CDR3 DNA is TGTGCCAGCAGCTTAGCTGACAGTAACTACGAGCAGTACTTC. Translating gives CASSLADSNYEQYF. Together with reference TRBV7-9 and TRBJ2-7, the CDR3 gives the full variable domain: DTGVSQNPRHKITKRGQNVTFRCDPISEHNRLYWYRQTLGQGPEFLTYFQNEAQLEKSRLLSDRFSAERPKGSFSTLEIQRTEQGDSAMYLCASSLADSNYEQYFGPGTRLTVT.

The chain is built from TRBV7-3 and TRBJ2-1; D gene uncertain. Germline values: CDR1 SGHTA, CDR2 FQGTGA. V lost 4 bases and J lost 0, with 13 bases in between. The CDR3 is made up of 16 amino acids. This CDR3 is CASSSLPQRSYNEQFF. The DNA of the CDR3 is TGTGCCAGCAGCTCGTTGCCGCAGCGCTCCTACAATGAGCAGTTCTTC.

The chain combines TRBV19 with TRBJ2-3, with 10 bases matching TRBD2. V was clipped by 2 bases and J by 0 bases; unmatched bases: 8. CDR3 size: 18 residues. Germline V gene data show CDR1 as LNHDA and CDR2 as SQIVND (reference sequence). The CDR3 sequence: CASSIRLAGARSTDTQYF. The CDR3 nucleotides are TGTGCCAGTAGTATACGGCTAGCGGGGGCCCGAAGCACAGATACGCAGTATTTT.

This chain connects TRBV11-2 to TRBJ1-2, with 7 bases lining up with TRBD1. Losses at the gene ends were 5 bases for V and 0 bases for J; bases not matched to a gene: 9. This CDR3 has 16 amino acids. Germline CDR1 and CDR2: SGHAT and FQNNGV. The CDR3 is CASSVRGQLTNYGYTF. CDR3 nucleotide sequence: TGTGCCAGCAGCGTAAGGGGACAGTTGACTAACTATGGCTACACCTTC.

V is TRBV2 and J is TRBJ1-5, with D tentatively TRBD1 (6 bases). The CDR3 totals 15 residues. Trimming stripped 4 bases from V and 2 bases from J, with 12 bases between. CDR1 and CDR2 from the germline V gene are SNHLY and FYNNEI. CDR3 sequence reads: CASSGQGSGNQPQHF. The CDR3 nucleotides read TGTGCCAGCAGTGGTCAGGGGTCCGGCAATCAGCCCCAGCATTTT.

The J gene is TRBJ1-5, the V gene TRBV19, with unresolved D. Germline CDR1 is LNHDA and CDR2 is SQIVND (reference sequence). Trimming stripped 3 bases from V and 0 bases from J, with 9 bases between. The length of the CDR3 is 15 residues. Here the CDR3 DNA reads TGTGCCAGTAGTATTAGCACCTATAGCAATCAGCCCCAGCATTTT. Amino acid sequence: CASSISTYSNQPQHF.

The chain employs TRBV11-2 and TRBJ2-4; 8 bases agree with TRBD1. Trimming cost V 5 bases and J 5 bases; bases outside gene matches: 14. CDR1 and CDR2 from the germline V gene are SGHAT and FQNNGV. This CDR3 has 17 residues. The CDR3 reads CASSRDETDRVQNIQYF. As DNA, the CDR3 is TGTGCCAGCAGCCGGGATGAGACGGACAGGGTCCAAAACATTCAGTACTTC.